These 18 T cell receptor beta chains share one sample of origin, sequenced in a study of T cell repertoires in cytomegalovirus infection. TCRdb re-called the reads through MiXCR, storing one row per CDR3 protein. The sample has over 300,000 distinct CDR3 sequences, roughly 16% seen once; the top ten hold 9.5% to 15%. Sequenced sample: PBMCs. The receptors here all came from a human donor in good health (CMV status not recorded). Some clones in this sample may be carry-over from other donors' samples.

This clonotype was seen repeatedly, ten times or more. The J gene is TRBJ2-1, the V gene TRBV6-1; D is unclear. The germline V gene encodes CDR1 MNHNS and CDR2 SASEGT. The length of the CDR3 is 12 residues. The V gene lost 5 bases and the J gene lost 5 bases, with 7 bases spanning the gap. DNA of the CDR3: TGTGCCAGCAGTCCCAGAAACAATGAGCAGTTCTTC. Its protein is CASSPRNNEQFF.

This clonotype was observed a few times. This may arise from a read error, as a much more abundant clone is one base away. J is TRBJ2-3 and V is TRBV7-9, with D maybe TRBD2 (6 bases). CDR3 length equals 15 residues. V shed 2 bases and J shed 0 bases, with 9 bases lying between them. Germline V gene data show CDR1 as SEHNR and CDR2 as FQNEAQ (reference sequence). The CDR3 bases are TGTGCCAGCAGCTTAATGGGGACTAGCACAGATACGCAGTATTTT. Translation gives CASSLMGTSTDTQYF.

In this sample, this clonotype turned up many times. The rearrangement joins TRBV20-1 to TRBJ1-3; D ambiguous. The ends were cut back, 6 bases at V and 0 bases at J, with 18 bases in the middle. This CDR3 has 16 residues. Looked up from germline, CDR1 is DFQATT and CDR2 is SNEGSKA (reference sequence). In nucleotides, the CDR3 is TGCAGTGCCCAGGTCGCCCCGGAGAGCTCTGGAAACACCATATATTTT. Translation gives CSAQVAPESSGNTIYF.

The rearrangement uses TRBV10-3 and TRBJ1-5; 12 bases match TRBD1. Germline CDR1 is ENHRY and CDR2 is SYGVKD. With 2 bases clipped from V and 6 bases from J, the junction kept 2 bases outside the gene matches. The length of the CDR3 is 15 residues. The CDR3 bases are TGTGCCATCAGTGAGGGGACAGGGGGCAGTCAGCCCCAGCATTTT. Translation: CAISEGTGGSQPQHF.

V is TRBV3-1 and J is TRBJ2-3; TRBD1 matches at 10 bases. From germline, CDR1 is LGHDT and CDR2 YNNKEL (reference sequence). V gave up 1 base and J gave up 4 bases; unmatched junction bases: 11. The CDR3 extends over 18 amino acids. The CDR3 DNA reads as TGTGCCAGCAGCCAAGGGCCGGACAGGGGGATCGCGGCAGATACGCAGTATTTT. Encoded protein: CASSQGPDRGIAADTQYF.

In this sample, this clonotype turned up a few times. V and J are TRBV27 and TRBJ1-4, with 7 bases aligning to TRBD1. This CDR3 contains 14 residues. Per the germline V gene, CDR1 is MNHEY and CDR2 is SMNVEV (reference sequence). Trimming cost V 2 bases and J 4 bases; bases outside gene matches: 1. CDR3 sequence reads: CASSLRDSNEKLFF. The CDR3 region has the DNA TGTGCCAGCAGTTTACGGGACAGTAATGAAAAACTGTTTTTT.

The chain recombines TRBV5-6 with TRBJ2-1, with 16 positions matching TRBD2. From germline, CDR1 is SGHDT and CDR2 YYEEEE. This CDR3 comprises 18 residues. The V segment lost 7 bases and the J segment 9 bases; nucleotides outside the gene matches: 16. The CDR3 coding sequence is TGTGCCAGCCTCCCGGGACTAGCGGGGGGGCCGTACATCCGTGAGCAGTTCTTC. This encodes CASLPGLAGGPYIREQFF.

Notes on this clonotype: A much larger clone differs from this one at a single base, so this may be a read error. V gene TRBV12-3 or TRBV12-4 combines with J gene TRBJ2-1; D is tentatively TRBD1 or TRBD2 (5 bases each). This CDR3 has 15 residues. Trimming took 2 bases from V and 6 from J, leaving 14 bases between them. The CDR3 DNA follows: TGTGCCAGCAGTTTACGGGACGGGGCGGGCAATGAGCAGTTCTTC. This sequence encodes CASSLRDGAGNEQFF.

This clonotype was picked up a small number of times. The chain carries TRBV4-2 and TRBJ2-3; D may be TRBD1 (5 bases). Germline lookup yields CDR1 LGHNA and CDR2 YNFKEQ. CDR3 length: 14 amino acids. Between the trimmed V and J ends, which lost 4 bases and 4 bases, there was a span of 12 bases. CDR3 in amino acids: CASSPTDRADTQYF. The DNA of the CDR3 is TGTGCCAGCAGCCCGACAGATCGGGCAGATACGCAGTATTTT.

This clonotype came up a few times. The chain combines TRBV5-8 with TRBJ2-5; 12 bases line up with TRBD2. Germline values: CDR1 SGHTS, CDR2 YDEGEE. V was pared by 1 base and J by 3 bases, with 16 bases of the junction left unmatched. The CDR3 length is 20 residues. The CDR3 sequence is CASSLIPVKRTSGDEETQYF. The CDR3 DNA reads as TGTGCCAGCAGCTTGATCCCGGTAAAACGGACTAGCGGGGACGAAGAGACCCAGTACTTC.

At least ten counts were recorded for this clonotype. This chain's CDR3 is CASSSDYYNEQFF. The CDR3 DNA reads TGTGCCAGCAGCTCCGACTACTACAATGAGCAGTTCTTC. The rearrangement links TRBV7-2 to TRBJ2-1; D is perhaps TRBD2 (5 bases). Germline assignment: CDR1 SGHTA and CDR2 FQGNSA. The V end lost 4 bases, the J end lost 3 bases, and 7 bases lay between the germline ends. This CDR3 region has 13 residues.

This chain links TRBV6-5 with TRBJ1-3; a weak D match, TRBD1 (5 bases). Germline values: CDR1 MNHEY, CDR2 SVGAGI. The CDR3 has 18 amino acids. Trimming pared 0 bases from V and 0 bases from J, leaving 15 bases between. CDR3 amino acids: CASSYSIRTGHSGNTIYF. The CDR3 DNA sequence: TGTGCCAGCAGTTACTCGATACGTACAGGACACTCTGGAAACACCATATATTTT.

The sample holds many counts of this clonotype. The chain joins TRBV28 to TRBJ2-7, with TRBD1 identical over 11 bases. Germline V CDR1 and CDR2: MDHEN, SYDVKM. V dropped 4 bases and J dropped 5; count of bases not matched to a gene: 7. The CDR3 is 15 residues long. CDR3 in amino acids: CASSSPGTGGNEQYF. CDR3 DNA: TGTGCCAGCAGTTCTCCCGGGACAGGGGGTAACGAGCAGTACTTC. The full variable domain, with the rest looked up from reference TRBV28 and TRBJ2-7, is DVKVTQSSRYLVKRTGEKVFLECVQDMDHENMFWYRQDPGLGLRLIYFSYDVKMKEKGDIPEGYSVSREKKERFSLILESASTNQTSMYLCASSSPGTGGNEQYFGPGTRLTVT.

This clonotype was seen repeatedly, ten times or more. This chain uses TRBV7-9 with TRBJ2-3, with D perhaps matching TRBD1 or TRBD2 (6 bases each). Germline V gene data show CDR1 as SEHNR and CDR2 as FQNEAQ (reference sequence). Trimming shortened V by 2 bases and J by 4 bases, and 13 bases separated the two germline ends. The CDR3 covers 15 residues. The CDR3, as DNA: TGTGCCAGCAGCTTAAGATGGGGGGCATCAGATACGCAGTATTTT. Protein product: CASSLRWGASDTQYF.

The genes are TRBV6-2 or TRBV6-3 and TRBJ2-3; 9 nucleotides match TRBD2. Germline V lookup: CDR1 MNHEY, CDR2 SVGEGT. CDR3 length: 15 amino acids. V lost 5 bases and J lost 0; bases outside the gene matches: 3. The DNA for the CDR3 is TGTGCCAGCAGTCGACTAGCGGCTAGCACAGATACGCAGTATTTT. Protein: CASSRLAASTDTQYF.

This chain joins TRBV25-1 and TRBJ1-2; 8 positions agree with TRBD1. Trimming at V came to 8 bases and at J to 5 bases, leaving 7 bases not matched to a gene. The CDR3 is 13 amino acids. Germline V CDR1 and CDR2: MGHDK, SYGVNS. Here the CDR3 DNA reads TGTGCCAGCGGAAGGACAGGGCTTTATGGCTACACCTTC. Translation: CASGRTGLYGYTF.

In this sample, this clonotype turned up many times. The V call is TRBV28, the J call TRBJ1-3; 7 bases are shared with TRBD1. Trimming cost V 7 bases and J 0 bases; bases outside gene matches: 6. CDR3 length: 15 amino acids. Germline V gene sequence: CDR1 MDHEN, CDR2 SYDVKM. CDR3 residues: CASTKTGTSGNTIYF. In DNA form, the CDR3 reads TGTGCCAGCACCAAGACAGGGACCTCTGGAAACACCATATATTTT. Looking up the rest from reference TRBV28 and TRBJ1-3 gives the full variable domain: DVKVTQSSRYLVKRTGEKVFLECVQDMDHENMFWYRQDPGLGLRLIYFSYDVKMKEKGDIPEGYSVSREKKERFSLILESASTNQTSMYLCASTKTGTSGNTIYFGEGSWLTVV.

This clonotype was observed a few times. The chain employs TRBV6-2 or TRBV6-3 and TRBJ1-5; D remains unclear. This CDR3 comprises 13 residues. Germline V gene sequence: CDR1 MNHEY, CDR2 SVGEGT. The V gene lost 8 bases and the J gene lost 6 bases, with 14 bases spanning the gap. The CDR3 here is CASASRQPQPQHF. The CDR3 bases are TGTGCCAGCGCCTCTCGGCAGCCTCAGCCCCAGCATTTT.